These 17 T cell receptor beta chains share one sample of origin, sequenced in a study of shared clonotypes between healthy human individuals. The data were produced by immunoSEQ multiplex PCR, yet TCRdb's version contains in-frame clones alone and is incomplete. The table records about 2.2 million clones, roughly 93% of them present only once. CD8 cells regarded as naive lacked CD45RO, were positively chosen for CCR7, and omitted terminally differentiated effector memory CD45RA+ cells. Sequencing was performed on naive CD8+ T cells from PBMCs. The receptors were gathered from a man younger than 35 in good health. Some clones in this sample may be carry-over from other donors' samples.

This clone was seen a single time. The chain combines TRBV9 with TRBJ2-1, with 13 positions matching TRBD2. Germline V gene data show CDR1 as SGDLS and CDR2 as YYNGEE. CDR3 length equals 14 residues. J gave up 12 bases and V 4 bases, and 7 bases lay outside the gene matches. The DNA of the CDR3 is TGTGCCAGCAGCCTCGGGACTAGCGGGGTGGGGCAGTTCTTC. Amino acid sequence: CASSLGTSGVGQFF.

The chain combines TRBV6-1 with TRBJ1-2; D is uncertain. CDR3 length: 14 amino acids. In germline, CDR1 is MNHNS, CDR2 SASEGT. The DNA for the CDR3 is TGTGCTAGCGAGGGCAGGCAAGCTAACTATGGCTACACCTTC. Translating gives CASEGRQANYGYTF.

This chain joins TRBV10-3 and TRBJ2-7; D might be TRBD1 (5 bases). This CDR3 is 15 amino acids long. From germline, CDR1 is ENHRY and CDR2 SYGVKD. Trimming cost V 10 bases and J 3 bases, with 22 bases left between them. CDR3 residues: CATTERGPPLYEQYF. The CDR3 DNA sequence: TGTGCCACAACTGAAAGGGGTCCCCCCCTCTACGAGCAGTACTTC.

This chain connects TRBV6-1 to TRBJ2-2; the D gene could be TRBD1 or TRBD2 (5 bases each). The germline gives CDR1 MNHNS, CDR2 SASEGT. V was clipped by 6 bases and J by 8 bases, with 16 bases between them. This CDR3 has 14 residues. CDR3 nucleotides: TGTGCCAGCAGGAGACGGGGCGAGGTAGGGGAGCTGTTTTTT. This translates into CASRRRGEVGELFF.

The chain uses TRBV7-6 and TRBJ1-2; D gene unclear. Trimming removed 0 bases from V and 3 bases from J, with 11 bases in between. Germline CDR1 reads SGHVS; CDR2 reads FNYEAQ. The CDR3 loop spans 15 amino acids. In DNA form, the CDR3 reads TGTGCCAGCAGCTTAGCGGCAGTGAGCGACTATGGCTACACCTTC. Residues: CASSLAAVSDYGYTF.

The genes are TRBV28 and TRBJ2-7; D call uncertain. The V gene's germline CDR1 is MDHEN and CDR2 SYDVKM. Trimming left V 2 bases short and J 0 bases short, with 11 bases between. The CDR3 contains 15 residues. CDR3 DNA sequence: TGTGCCAGCAGTTTAGGCCCAACCAGCTCCTACGAGCAGTACTTC. It encodes CASSLGPTSSYEQYF.

The chain couples TRBV21-1 to TRBJ1-3. TRBV21-1 is an annotated pseudogene. The length of the CDR3 is 18 residues. CDR3 bases: TGTGCCAGCCCCAAGGGAGACCCGGGGGCCGCTGCTGGAAACACCATATATTTT. It translates to CASPKGDPGAAAGNTIYF.

The rearrangement uses TRBV7-3 and TRBJ2-2; TRBD1 aligns across 8 bases. The CDR3 totals 15 residues. CDR1 SGHTA and CDR2 FQGTGA come from the germline V gene. With V trimmed by 6 bases and J by 0 bases, 3 bases remained unmatched. CDR3 DNA sequence: TGTGCCAGCAGTCTGGACAGGGCGAACACCGGGGAGCTGTTTTTT. It specifies CASSLDRANTGELFF.

The rearrangement links TRBV2 to TRBJ2-5; 8 bases align to TRBD1. The CDR3 extends over 15 amino acids. V lost 6 bases to trimming and J lost 4 bases; unmatched junction nucleotides: 10. Per the germline V gene, CDR1 is SNHLY and CDR2 is FYNNEI. CDR3 protein: CASRPTGVRRETQYF. In nucleotides, the CDR3 is TGTGCCAGCAGGCCGACAGGGGTCCGACGAGAGACCCAGTACTTC.

The chain joins TRBV14 to TRBJ2-1, with D perhaps TRBD1 (6 bases). Deletions cut 4 bases from V and 0 bases from J, with 10 bases between. Germline CDR1 reads SGHDN; CDR2 reads FVKESK. The CDR3 sequence is 15 residues long. The CDR3 nucleotides read TGTGCCAGCAGCCCATACAGGGACTCCTACAATGAGCAGTTCTTC. This codes for CASSPYRDSYNEQFF. Full variable domain (missing parts from reference TRBV14 and TRBJ2-1): EAGVTQFPSHSVIEKGQTVTLRCDPISGHDNLYWYRRVMGKEIKFLLHFVKESKQDESGMPNNRFLAERTGGTYSTLKVQPAELEDSGVYFCASSPYRDSYNEQFFGPGTRLTVL.

This chain joins TRBV4-3 and TRBJ2-3, with 8 bases that match TRBD2. The V gene end was trimmed by 1 base and the J gene end by 0 bases; junction bases not matched to a gene: 18. Germline V CDR1 and CDR2: LGHNA, YSLEER. The CDR3 totals 21 residues. CDR3 bases: TGCGCCAGCAGCCAAGCCGCTGAGCGGGAGAGCCCACGTGCTAGCACAGATACGCAGTATTTT. Encoded protein: CASSQAAERESPRASTDTQYF.

The chain uses TRBV25-1 and TRBJ2-1; tentatively, D is TRBD1 (6 bases). CDR1 is MGHDK and CDR2 is SYGVNS in the germline V gene. V lost 3 bases and J 3 bases, leaving 12 bases between the germline ends. This CDR3 is 15 amino acids long. The chain's CDR3 is CASSDTGKVYNEQFF. The CDR3 nucleotides are TGTGCCAGCAGTGATACAGGGAAGGTCTACAATGAGCAGTTCTTC.

Note on this clone: The sample contains more than one DNA sequence encoding this CDR3. J is TRBJ1-5 and V is TRBV27, with 7 bases lining up with TRBD1. V lost 0 bases, J lost 4 bases, and 0 bases stayed unmatched. The CDR3 is 14 amino acids. CDR1 and CDR2 (germline): MNHEY, SMNVEV (reference sequence). CDR3 in amino acids: CASSLSRGNQPQHF. DNA of the CDR3: TGTGCCAGCAGTTTATCCAGGGGGAATCAGCCCCAGCATTTT.

V usage is TRBV4-1 and J usage is TRBJ1-6; D is unresolved. Germline assignment: CDR1 MGHRA and CDR2 YSYEKL. This CDR3 is 15 amino acids long. Deletions cut 3 bases from V and 6 bases from J, with 12 bases between. CDR3 DNA: TGCGCCAGCAGCCATGGCGGGGAGGGTAATTCACCCCTCCACTTT. Protein: CASSHGGEGNSPLHF.

The V call is TRBV28, the J call TRBJ1-1; 8 bases are shared with TRBD1. After removal of 5 bases from V and 1 base from J, the junction contained 3 bases not matched to a gene. This CDR3 comprises 14 residues. Germline V gives CDR1 MDHEN, CDR2 SYDVKM. CDR3 in DNA: TGTGCCAGCAGTGCGACAGGGGAGAACACTGAAGCTTTCTTT. Its protein is CASSATGENTEAFF.

This clone was counted a few times. The chain has TRBV27 and TRBJ2-1, with 9 positions matching TRBD1. Germline V gene data show CDR1 as MNHEY and CDR2 as SMNVEV (reference sequence). The CDR3 has 13 amino acids. The ends lost 6 bases at V and 8 bases at J; junction bases unmatched: 5. The CDR3 region has the DNA TGTGCCAGCAGCCCGGGACAGGGTTATGAGCAGTTCTTC. As protein: CASSPGQGYEQFF.

J is TRBJ2-7 and V is TRBV19, with D perhaps matching TRBD1 (6 bases). Trimming took 9 bases from V and 2 from J, leaving 14 bases between them. Germline lookup yields CDR1 LNHDA and CDR2 SQIVND (reference sequence). This CDR3 contains 13 residues. CDR3 region: CASGTRNTYEQYF. The DNA for the CDR3 is TGTGCCAGCGGGACACGGAATACCTACGAGCAGTACTTC.